These 28 T cell receptor beta chains share one sample of origin, sequenced in a study of blood T cell repertoires in COVID-19. Profiling relied on immunoSEQ multiplex PCR, and the TCRdb table lists in-frame clones only, not all of them. The sample has hundreds of thousands of clones, about nine tenths seen once; the top ten hold around 2.5%. The sample consisted of PBMCs or T cells enriched from blood (not recorded which). The receptors shown here come from a man in his fifties or sixties who had recovered from COVID-19.

The chain couples TRBV5-1 to TRBJ1-4, with D possibly TRBD1 on 6 matching bases. CDR3 length equals 17 residues. The V gene's germline CDR1 is SGHRS and CDR2 YFSETQ. Trimming shortened V by 0 bases and J by 7 bases, and 19 bases separated the two germline ends. This CDR3 is CASSLGASGGAGEKLFF. The CDR3, as DNA: TGCGCCAGCAGCTTGGGGGCGTCGGGGGGCGCCGGTGAAAAACTGTTTTTT. Variable domain in full (rest from reference TRBV5-1 and TRBJ1-4): KAGVTQTPRYLIKTRGQQVTLSCSPISGHRSVSWYQQTPGQGLQFLFEYFSETQRNKGNFPGRFSGRQFSNSRSEMNVSTLELGDSALYLCASSLGASGGAGEKLFFGSGTQLSVL.

The chain couples TRBV20-1 to TRBJ2-1; the D is unclear. Trimming removed 3 bases at V and 4 bases at J, with 4 bases between. This CDR3 has 11 amino acids. Germline loops: CDR1 DFQATT, CDR2 SNEGSKA (reference sequence). The chain's CDR3 is CSARRYNEQFF. The CDR3 DNA reads TGCAGTGCTAGGCGGTACAATGAGCAGTTCTTC.

This chain connects TRBV3-1 (or the pseudogene TRBV3-2) to TRBJ1-2; TRBD1 aligns across 7 bases. Germline CDR1 is LGHDT and CDR2 is YNNKEL (reference sequence). The CDR3 sequence is 14 residues long. After removal of 4 bases from V and 5 bases from J, the junction contained 7 bases not matched to a gene. The CDR3 DNA follows: TGTGCCAGCAGCCGTAACAGGGGTGGGTATGGCTACACCTTC. Translating gives CASSRNRGGYGYTF.

The table lists this clone with a few counts. V and J are TRBV27 and TRBJ1-5; D ambiguous. Trimming stripped 4 bases from V and 6 bases from J, with 13 bases between. The CDR3 sequence is 14 residues long. Germline V CDR1 and CDR2: MNHEY, SMNVEV (reference sequence). The CDR3 spells CASSSVGSRQPQHF. The CDR3 region has the DNA TGTGCCAGCAGTTCCGTGGGCAGTCGTCAGCCCCAGCATTTT.

The J gene is TRBJ1-1, the V gene TRBV7-8; D remains unclear. V was trimmed by 0 bases and J by 4 bases, leaving 6 bases between them. Germline V gene data show CDR1 as SGHVS and CDR2 as FQNEAQ. The CDR3 covers 13 residues. CDR3 sequence: CASSLAEGTEAFF. CDR3 coding DNA: TGTGCCAGCAGCTTAGCGGAGGGCACTGAAGCTTTCTTT.

The chain combines TRBV4-2 with TRBJ2-7, with D perhaps TRBD2 (7 bases). This CDR3 spans 15 amino acids. Germline lookup yields CDR1 LGHNA and CDR2 YNFKEQ. The V and J ends lost 6 bases and 1 base respectively, with 16 bases between them. As DNA, the CDR3 is TGTGCCAGCAGTCCAAGGGAGGGGGATTCCTACGAGCAGTACTTC. Protein: CASSPREGDSYEQYF.

V gene TRBV18 combines with J gene TRBJ2-1; a weak D match, TRBD1 (5 bases). V was shortened by 0 bases and J by 10 bases, with 13 bases between the two germline ends. The CDR3 runs to 14 residues. Per the germline V gene, CDR1 is KGHSH and CDR2 is LQKENI. In DNA form, the CDR3 reads TGTGCCAGCTCACCACCGATGGTAAAGGGGGAGCAGTTCTTC. It is translated as CASSPPMVKGEQFF.

This chain joins TRBV18 and TRBJ2-2, with 13 bases aligning to TRBD2. J was trimmed by 0 bases and V by 5 bases; bases with no gene match: 6. CDR1 and CDR2 from the germline V gene are KGHSH and LQKENI. This CDR3 has 18 amino acids. The CDR3 sequence: CASSSRTSGSTNTGELFF. The CDR3 DNA reads as TGTGCCAGCTCATCTAGGACTAGCGGGAGTACGAACACCGGGGAGCTGTTTTTT.

The chain carries TRBV4-2 and TRBJ2-1; TRBD2 matches 14 bases. The junction had 12 bases not matched to a gene; V was cut back by 1 base and J by 10 bases. Germline CDR1 reads LGHNA; CDR2 reads YNFKEQ. CDR3 length: 18 residues. The CDR3 sequence: CASSQALRTGTSGGEQFF. The CDR3 nucleotides read TGTGCCAGCAGCCAAGCGCTTCGGACGGGGACTAGCGGGGGCGAGCAGTTCTTC.

This sequence joins TRBV11-2 and TRBJ1-4; TRBD1 matches at 10 bases. Germline V gives CDR1 SGHAT, CDR2 FQNNGV. The CDR3 is 15 residues long. Trimming removed 1 base from V and 8 bases from J; junction bases left unmatched: 4. Here the CDR3 reads CASSLGQGAGEKLFF. Here the CDR3 DNA reads TGTGCCAGCAGCTTAGGACAGGGGGCTGGGGAAAAACTGTTTTTT.

This clone has only one observation. This chain connects TRBV19 to TRBJ2-3; D may be TRBD1 (6 bases). The CDR3 loop spans 14 amino acids. Deletions cut 6 bases from V and 6 bases from J, with 16 bases between. Per germline, CDR1 LNHDA and CDR2 SQIVND (reference sequence). CDR3 sequence reads: CASRAPGVADTQYF. The DNA of the CDR3 is TGTGCCAGTAGAGCCCCAGGGGTCGCGGATACGCAGTATTTT. The whole variable domain, filled in from reference TRBV19 and TRBJ2-3, reads DGGITQSPKYLFRKEGQNVTLSCEQNLNHDAMYWYRQDPGQGLRLIYYSQIVNDFQKGDIAEGYSVSREKKESFPLTVTSAQKNPTAFYLCASRAPGVADTQYFGPGTRLTVL.

V usage is TRBV30 and J usage is TRBJ1-1, with D unclear. The CDR3 consists of 13 residues. V was trimmed by 2 bases and J by 2 bases, leaving 9 bases between them. Germline lookup yields CDR1 GTSNPN and CDR2 SVGIG (reference sequence). The CDR3 region is CAWSSALNTEAFF. The CDR3, as DNA: TGTGCCTGGAGTTCTGCCCTAAACACTGAAGCTTTCTTT.

The gene calls are TRBV11-3 and TRBJ2-1; unclear D gene. CDR1 is SGHNT and CDR2 is YENEEA in the germline V gene. The CDR3 is made up of 11 amino acids. V lost 4 bases and J 7 bases, leaving 5 bases between the germline ends. The CDR3 loop reads CASSSRNEQFF. Written as DNA, the CDR3 is TGTGCCAGCAGCTCGAGGAATGAGCAGTTCTTC.

The chain combines TRBV6-2 or TRBV6-3 with TRBJ1-1; D not resolved. V lost 2 bases and J 5 bases, leaving 6 bases between the germline ends. In germline, CDR1 is MNHEY, CDR2 SVGEGT. This CDR3 region has 12 residues. CDR3 sequence reads: CASSYGRTEAFF. Here the CDR3 DNA reads TGTGCCAGCAGTTACGGCAGAACTGAAGCTTTCTTT.

The chain carries TRBV6-5 and TRBJ1-6; the match to TRBD1 covers 7 bases. Germline CDR1 reads MNHEY; CDR2 reads SVGAGI. The CDR3 runs to 14 residues. V lost 7 bases to trimming and J lost 7 bases; unmatched junction nucleotides: 7. The CDR3 nucleotides are TGTGCCAGCACTATAGGGACAGCGAATTCACCCCTCCACTTT. This gives the protein CASTIGTANSPLHF.

This clone was counted between two and nine times. V usage is TRBV7-2 and J usage is TRBJ2-3; unclear D gene. CDR1 is SGHTA, CDR2 FQGNSA, per germline. The CDR3 loop spans 12 amino acids. Between the trimmed V and J ends, which lost 2 bases and 5 bases, there was a span of 5 bases. This CDR3 reads CASSLSGDTQYF. CDR3 DNA sequence: TGTGCCAGCAGCTTATCAGGAGATACGCAGTATTTT.

V usage is TRBV4-2 and J usage is TRBJ2-2, with 12 nucleotides matching TRBD2. There are 18 residues in the CDR3. Germline V gene lookup returns CDR1 LGHNA and CDR2 YNFKEQ. V lost 0 bases, J lost 3 bases, and 5 bases stayed unmatched. For the CDR3, the DNA is TGTGCCAGCAGCCAAGAGTCACTAGCGGGGGGATACACCGGGGAGCTGTTTTTT. Its protein product is CASSQESLAGGYTGELFF.

This clone showed up just a few times. In nucleotides, the CDR3 is TGTGCCACCCGGGGACAGGCGAACACCGGGGAGCTGTTTTTT. This encodes CATRGQANTGELFF. The chain uses TRBV6-1 and TRBJ2-2, with 8 bases aligning to TRBD1. The trim removed 10 bases at V and 0 bases at J, leaving 4 bases unmatched. This CDR3 is built from 14 residues. Germline values: CDR1 MNHNS, CDR2 SASEGT.

The chain is built from TRBV9 and TRBJ2-7, with D possibly matching TRBD1 (6 bases). Trimming removed 0 bases from V and 5 bases from J, with 15 bases in between. The CDR3 is made up of 15 amino acids. Germline V gene data show CDR1 as SGDLS and CDR2 as YYNGEE. The CDR3 coding sequence is TGTGCCAGCAGCGTAGACGCTACAGGGTTGGACGAGCAGTACTTC. It translates to CASSVDATGLDEQYF.

This rearrangement joins TRBV20-1 to TRBJ1-2, with unresolved D. CDR3 length: 11 amino acids. Trimming removed 3 bases from V and 2 bases from J, with 4 bases in between. Germline V gene lookup returns CDR1 DFQATT and CDR2 SNEGSKA (reference sequence). Here the CDR3 DNA reads TGCAGTGCTAGCAGAAACTATGGCTACACCTTC. It yields the protein CSASRNYGYTF.

This chain joins TRBV30 and TRBJ2-5; TRBD1 is a possible D gene (6 bases). Looked up from germline, CDR1 is GTSNPN and CDR2 is SVGIG (reference sequence). The CDR3 loop spans 15 amino acids. V lost 2 bases and J lost 1, with 14 bases in between. The CDR3 nucleotides are TGTGCCTGGAGTCCCCCAGGGACATTCCAAGAGACCCAGTACTTC. It is translated as CAWSPPGTFQETQYF.

This clone showed up just a few times. Germline is not matched at one junction end, which may reflect a read error. The V gene is TRBV12-5, the J gene TRBJ2-1, with 10 bases aligning to TRBD1. CDR3 size: 14 residues. The germline gives CDR1 LGHNT, CDR2 FRNRAP. CDR3 sequence: CASGLGQGRNEQFF. The DNA of the CDR3 is TGTGCTAGTGGCTTGGGACAGGGGAGAAATGAGCAGTTCTTC.

V gene TRBV6-5 combines with J gene TRBJ1-1; TRBD1 is a possible D gene (5 bases). This CDR3 has 14 residues. Trimming pared 6 bases from V and 1 base from J, leaving 12 bases between. CDR1 MNHEY and CDR2 SVGAGI come from the germline V gene. CDR3 residues: CASRVSRENTEAFF. CDR3 in DNA: TGTGCCAGCAGGGTTTCCAGGGAGAACACTGAAGCTTTCTTT.

The CDR3 DNA reads TGCGCCAGCAGTGAATCGAGCGGGTCAGCTTTCTTT. This encodes CASSESSGSAFF. V usage is TRBV10-1 and J usage is TRBJ1-1, with D unresolved. Germline V gives CDR1 WNHNN, CDR2 SYGVQD (reference sequence). The CDR3 length is 12 residues. V shed 3 bases and J shed 10 bases, with 12 bases lying between them.

The rearrangement links TRBV19 to TRBJ1-1; weak D call: TRBD1 (6 bases). Deletions cut 3 bases from V and 4 bases from J, with 12 bases between. The CDR3 length is 14 residues. The germline V gene has CDR1 LNHDA and CDR2 SQIVND (reference sequence). CDR3 bases: TGTGCCAGTAGTATTGGGACATTCGGCACTGAAGCTTTCTTT. Residues: CASSIGTFGTEAFF.

With regard to this clone: An end of the junction differs from the germline gene, which may be a read error. The chain links TRBV2 to TRBJ1-2; TRBD1 agrees at 7 bases. Germline V gene sequence: CDR1 SNHLY, CDR2 FYNNEI. CDR3 length: 12 residues. CDR3 protein: CASGRTTGEQCF. The CDR3, as DNA: TGTGCCAGCGGGCGCACAACAGGGGAGCAATGCTTC.

Note on this clone: The germline gene is not matched at one end of the junction; a read error may be the cause. This chain links TRBV6-6 with TRBJ2-1; 7 nucleotides align to TRBD2. CDR1 and CDR2 (germline): MNHNY, SVGAGI (reference sequence). This CDR3 comprises 13 residues. CDR3 coding DNA: TGTGCCAGCAGTTACCTGGCTAGCGGAGACGGAATCTTC. Residues: CASSYLASGDGIF.

V is TRBV5-8 and J is TRBJ2-7; TRBD2 matches at 8 bases. V dropped 1 base and J dropped 2; count of bases not matched to a gene: 14. The length of the CDR3 is 18 residues. Per the germline V gene, CDR1 is SGHTS and CDR2 is YDEGEE. The CDR3 is CASSLFKAGVPRAYEQYF. In nucleotides, the CDR3 is TGTGCCAGCAGCTTGTTTAAAGCGGGGGTTCCAAGAGCCTACGAGCAGTACTTC. Drawing the rest from reference TRBV5-8 and TRBJ2-7, the complete variable domain is EAGVTQSPTHLIKTRGQQATLRCSPISGHTSVYWYQQALGLGLQFLLWYDEGEERNRGNFPPRFSGRQFPNYSSELNVNALELEDSALYLCASSLFKAGVPRAYEQYFGPGTRLTVT.